Sequencing of this TCR beta chain was carried out in a study of blood T cell repertoires in COVID-19. On the study more broadly: Whether acute or convalescent, the COVID-19 samples came from the United States, Italy and Spain. The cDNA or gDNA used as material had been derived from T cells, B-cell-depleted T cells, or PBMCs.

V lost 7 bases, J lost 0 bases, and 16 bases lay in between. The CDR3 extends over 15 amino acids. Looked up from germline, CDR1 is MNHEY and CDR2 is SVGAGI. Original processing notes: Scientists estimated how many nucleated cells there were by amplifying reference gene primers. Data came from immunoSEQ multiplex PCR; TCRdb stores just in-frame clones and leaves some out. V, J and clone size reflect that table, while D and trimming were determined from the DNA. The sample carries roughly 250,000 clones, around 84% recorded once. The clonotype comes from a woman in her 40s who had recovered from COVID-19. V usage is TRBV6-5 and J usage is TRBJ2-7; a weak D match, TRBD2 (6 bases). Input material: peripheral blood. This CDR3 reads CASTAGAGSSYEQYF. DNA for the CDR3: TGTGCCAGCACCGCCGGGGCGGGAAGCTCCTACGAGCAGTACTTC.